This T cell receptor beta chain was profiled in a study of cytomegalovirus exposure and HLA in healthy donors. At collection, donors were nominally healthy, but unrecorded immune exposures were probable. Germline loops: CDR1 MDHEN, CDR2 SYDVKM. The V segment lost 2 bases and the J segment 8 bases; nucleotides outside the gene matches: 13. The CDR3 has 16 amino acids. Primers for the PCR totalled 60 Vbeta and 13 Jbeta. Libraries were prepared by immunoSEQ multiplex PCR; TCRdb keeps only in-frame clonotypes and omits some of them. The profile covers 90,000 to 100,000 clones, with roughly three quarters appearing a single time and roughly 20% taken by the ten largest. Note on this clone: Its antigen is unidentified.

General study results and limits: The authors excluded some V segments, including TRBV6-2 and TRBV6-3, as indistinguishable.

The rearrangement links TRBV28 to TRBJ1-2, with 8 bases identical to TRBD1. Material: PBMCs. The sequence came from a woman aged 60 to 75 in good health and CMV-seropositive. CDR3 region: CASSLQGTGILVGYTF. DNA for the CDR3: TGTGCCAGCAGTTTACAAGGGACAGGAATCCTTGTGGGCTACACCTTC.